This passage covers 15 T cell receptor beta chains from one sample sequenced in a study of cytomegalovirus exposure and HLA in healthy donors. With 60 Vbeta and 13 Jbeta primers, the PCR was carried out. Using immunoSEQ multiplex PCR, the repertoire was profiled, and TCRdb retains in-frame clones only, with some absent. In total, the table holds roughly 54,000 clones. The specimen sequenced was PBMCs. The receptors were sampled from a woman in her 30s in good health and CMV-seropositive.

V usage is TRBV12-5 and J usage is TRBJ2-1, with TRBD2 matching 8 bases. V gave up 7 bases and J gave up 7 bases; unmatched junction bases: 12. CDR1 is LGHNT, CDR2 FRNRAP, per germline. CDR3 length: 15 amino acids. Here the CDR3 reads CASAFPTGGTNEQFF. The CDR3 nucleotides read TGTGCTAGTGCCTTTCCAACGGGGGGGACAAATGAGCAGTTCTTC.

This chain uses TRBV9 with TRBJ1-1; tentatively, D is TRBD1 (6 bases). Per germline, CDR1 SGDLS and CDR2 YYNGEE. V was shortened by 2 bases and J by 1 base, with 6 bases between the two germline ends. The CDR3 totals 13 residues. The CDR3 DNA reads as TGTGCCAGCAGCGTGACAGGGAACACTGAAGCTTTCTTT. This gives the protein CASSVTGNTEAFF.

This chain joins TRBV15 and TRBJ2-2; 7 nucleotides align to TRBD1. Per the germline V gene, CDR1 is LNHNV and CDR2 is YYDKDF (reference sequence). This CDR3 spans 19 amino acids. After removal of 0 bases from V and 7 bases from J, the junction contained 17 bases not matched to a gene. The DNA for the CDR3 is TGTGCCACCAGCAGAGATCGGGGCAGGGGGAAGTTATTGGGCGGGGAGCTGTTTTTT. Translation gives CATSRDRGRGKLLGGELFF.

The CDR3 region has the DNA TGTGCCAGCAGTTTATCACTAGCGCCCAACGAGCAGTTCTTC. Amino acid sequence: CASSLSLAPNEQFF. This rearrangement joins TRBV27 to TRBJ2-1; 7 bases line up with TRBD2. J was trimmed by 10 bases and V by 0 bases; bases with no gene match: 6. The germline V gene encodes CDR1 MNHEY and CDR2 SMNVEV (reference sequence). This CDR3 is 14 amino acids long.

The rearrangement uses TRBV7-2 and TRBJ2-3; D possibly corresponds to TRBD1 (5 bases). Trimming left V 2 bases short and J 6 bases short, with 9 bases between. The CDR3 has 13 amino acids. CDR1 and CDR2 from the germline V gene are SGHTA and FQGNSA. CDR3: CASSLRGVDTQYF. CDR3 nucleotide sequence: TGTGCCAGCAGCTTAAGGGGTGTCGATACGCAGTATTTT.

The rearrangement joins TRBV10-3 to TRBJ2-1, with TRBD2 matching 9 bases. The CDR3 runs 15 residues. From germline, CDR1 is ENHRY and CDR2 SYGVKD. Unmatched junction bases numbered 8, after V lost 7 bases and J lost 4 bases. CDR3 sequence: CAIKGGLARYNEQFF. CDR3 bases: TGTGCCATCAAGGGGGGACTAGCAAGATACAATGAGCAGTTCTTC.

The J gene is TRBJ1-2, the V gene TRBV7-2; tentatively, D is TRBD1 (6 bases). Germline V gene data show CDR1 as SGHTA and CDR2 as FQGNSA. The CDR3 consists of 15 residues. The V gene lost 3 bases and the J gene lost 2 bases, with 13 bases spanning the gap. CDR3 DNA: TGTGCCAGCAGCTTCAAAATACAGGGCAACTATGGCTACACCTTC. It specifies CASSFKIQGNYGYTF.

The rearrangement links TRBV4-1 to TRBJ2-7, with 10 bases aligning to TRBD2. Germline loops: CDR1 MGHRA, CDR2 YSYEKL. V dropped 4 bases and J dropped 2; count of bases not matched to a gene: 8. The CDR3 runs 16 residues. This CDR3 is CASSRRAGLAPYEQYF. Here the CDR3 DNA reads TGCGCCAGCAGCCGACGGGCGGGACTAGCGCCCTACGAGCAGTACTTC.

J is TRBJ1-4 and V is TRBV30, with TRBD1 matching 11 bases. The CDR3 is made up of 16 amino acids. With V trimmed by 1 base and J by 9 bases, 10 bases remained unmatched. The germline V gene has CDR1 GTSNPN and CDR2 SVGIG (reference sequence). Here the CDR3 reads CAWSDGGQGEMQKLFF. CDR3 in DNA: TGTGCCTGGAGTGACGGGGGACAGGGGGAGATGCAAAAACTGTTTTTT.

This sequence joins TRBV30 and TRBJ2-1, with 7 positions matching TRBD2. Germline trimming cut 5 bases from V and 8 bases from J; bases unmatched to any gene: 21. This CDR3 region has 17 residues. CDR1 is GTSNPN and CDR2 is SVGIG in the germline V gene (reference sequence). Here the CDR3 reads CAWGPGLLMSRRDEQFF. DNA of the CDR3: TGTGCCTGGGGACCGGGACTATTAATGTCGAGGCGCGATGAGCAGTTCTTC.

V gene TRBV6-4 combines with J gene TRBJ2-2; D possibly corresponds to TRBD2 (5 bases). From germline, CDR1 is MRHNA and CDR2 SNTAGT. The CDR3 runs 17 residues. V was pared by 0 bases and J by 3 bases, with 14 bases between. The CDR3 protein is CASSDSSRWGDTGELFF. In nucleotides, the CDR3 is TGTGCCAGCAGTGACTCGTCCCGATGGGGAGACACCGGGGAGCTGTTTTTT.

The chain carries TRBV5-1 and TRBJ1-1; D is unclear. The CDR3 consists of 12 residues. Germline CDR1 is SGHRS and CDR2 is YFSETQ. V was clipped by 6 bases and J by 4 bases, with 10 bases between them. CDR3 region: CASKTSSTEAFF. The DNA of the CDR3 is TGCGCCAGCAAAACCAGTTCCACTGAAGCTTTCTTT.

The chain employs TRBV11-3 and TRBJ1-6; D ambiguous. Trimming pared 4 bases from V and 9 bases from J, leaving 19 bases between. The CDR3 contains 16 residues. CDR1 and CDR2 from the germline V gene are SGHNT and YENEEA. The DNA for the CDR3 is TGTGCCAGCAGCTCACATCCGAACGGGAACAGTTCACCCCTCCACTTT. Translation: CASSSHPNGNSSPLHF.

This chain uses TRBV7-9 with TRBJ2-7; 7 nucleotides align to TRBD2. The CDR3 sequence is 16 residues long. Trimming took 5 bases from V and 4 from J; bases not matched to a gene: 14. The germline V gene has CDR1 SEHNR and CDR2 FQNEAQ (reference sequence). CDR3 loop: CASSPPGGRAGYEQYF. The CDR3 bases are TGTGCCAGCAGCCCCCCTGGGGGGAGGGCCGGGTACGAGCAGTACTTC.

The chain is built from TRBV9 and TRBJ1-3, with D unclear. V was cut by 3 bases and J by 2 bases, with 9 bases left in between. CDR3 size: 14 residues. The germline CDR1 and CDR2 sequences are SGDLS and YYNGEE. As DNA, the CDR3 is TGTGCCAGCAGCGCGACTTTCACTGGAAACACCATATATTTT. As protein: CASSATFTGNTIYF.